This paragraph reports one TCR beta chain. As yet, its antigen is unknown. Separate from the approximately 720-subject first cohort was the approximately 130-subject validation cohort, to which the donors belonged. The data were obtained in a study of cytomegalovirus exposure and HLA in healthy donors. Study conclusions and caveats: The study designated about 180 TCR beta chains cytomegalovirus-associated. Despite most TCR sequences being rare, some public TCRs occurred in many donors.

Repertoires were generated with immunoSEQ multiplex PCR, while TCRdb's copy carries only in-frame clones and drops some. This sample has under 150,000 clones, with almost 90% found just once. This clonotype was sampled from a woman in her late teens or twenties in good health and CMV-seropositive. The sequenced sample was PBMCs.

CDR3 residues: CASSPPGLSGNTIYF. CDR3 nucleotide sequence: TGTGCCAGCAGTCCACCCGGACTCTCTGGAAACACCATATATTTT. The chain couples TRBV28 to TRBJ1-3; D unresolved. Trimming stripped 5 bases from V and 0 bases from J, with 11 bases between. The CDR3 sequence is 15 residues long. CDR1 and CDR2 (germline): MDHEN, SYDVKM.